The entry that follows covers one T cell receptor beta chain sequence. TCRbeta library preparation incorporated unique molecular identifiers. TCRdb re-analysed the PCR reads in MiXCR, keeping a single row per CDR3 protein. The top ten hold 2% to 3% of the sample, which has about 500,000 distinct CDR3 sequences, around a third seen once. This sample is drawn from a study of T-cell reconstitution after alpha-beta-depleted transplantation in children. The specimen was PBMCs from the stem cell graft donor, collected from the stem cell graft. The sequence was collected from a human donor who donated a stem cell graft to a child with aplastic anemia.

Here the CDR3 reads CASRNFLSSYNEQFF. CDR3 DNA: TGTGCCAGCAGGAATTTCCTGAGCTCCTACAATGAGCAGTTCTTC. The genes are TRBV27 and TRBJ2-1; D unresolved. The CDR3 has 15 residues. Germline lookup yields CDR1 MNHEY and CDR2 SMNVEV (reference sequence). Trimming took off 6 bases at V and 0 bases at J, with 12 bases between the two ends.